A single count supports the clone carrying this TCR beta chain. Its antigen is undetermined. The data were taken from a study of cytomegalovirus exposure and HLA in healthy donors. Whole-study findings and limits: The study put some 160 TCR beta chains on its list as cytomegalovirus-associated. Per a prior analysis, the majority of TCR beta V segments were productive roughly 87% or roughly 30% of the time. It was reportedly the case that the classifier diagnosed cytomegalovirus status with high specificity and sensitivity. HLA allele associations emerged for about 16,000 TCR beta sequences in a later analysis, at 0.05 false discovery rate.

Primers for the PCR totalled 60 Vbeta and 13 Jbeta. Repertoires were generated with immunoSEQ multiplex PCR, while TCRdb's copy carries only in-frame clones and drops some. The repertoire holds 90,000 to 120,000 clones, with over 65% as singletons. V lost 1 base and J lost 0, with 12 bases in between. CDR3 length equals 17 residues. From germline, CDR1 is MGHRA and CDR2 YSYEKL. The sequence came from a female donor in good health and CMV-seropositive. This sequence joins TRBV4-1 and TRBJ2-2; D is perhaps TRBD1 (6 bases). Sequenced input: PBMCs. CDR3 amino acids: CASSQVRRTANTGELFF. DNA of the CDR3: TGCGCCAGCAGCCAAGTTCGCAGGACAGCGAACACCGGGGAGCTGTTTTTT.